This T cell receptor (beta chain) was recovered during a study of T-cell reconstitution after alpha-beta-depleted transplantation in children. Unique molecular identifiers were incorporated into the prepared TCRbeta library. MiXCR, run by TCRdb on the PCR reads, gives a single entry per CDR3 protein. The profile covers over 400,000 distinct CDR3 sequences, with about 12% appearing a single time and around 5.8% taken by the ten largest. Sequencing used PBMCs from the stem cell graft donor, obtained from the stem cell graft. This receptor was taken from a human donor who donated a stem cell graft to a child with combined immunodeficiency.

As DNA, the CDR3 is TGTGCCATCAGTGAGTCTAGGAAGAACACCGGGGAGCTGTTTTTT. It yields the protein CAISESRKNTGELFF. V gene TRBV10-3 combines with J gene TRBJ2-2; no clear D gene. This CDR3 is 15 amino acids long. Trimming took 0 bases from V and 1 from J, leaving 6 bases between them. Germline V CDR1 and CDR2: ENHRY, SYGVKD.